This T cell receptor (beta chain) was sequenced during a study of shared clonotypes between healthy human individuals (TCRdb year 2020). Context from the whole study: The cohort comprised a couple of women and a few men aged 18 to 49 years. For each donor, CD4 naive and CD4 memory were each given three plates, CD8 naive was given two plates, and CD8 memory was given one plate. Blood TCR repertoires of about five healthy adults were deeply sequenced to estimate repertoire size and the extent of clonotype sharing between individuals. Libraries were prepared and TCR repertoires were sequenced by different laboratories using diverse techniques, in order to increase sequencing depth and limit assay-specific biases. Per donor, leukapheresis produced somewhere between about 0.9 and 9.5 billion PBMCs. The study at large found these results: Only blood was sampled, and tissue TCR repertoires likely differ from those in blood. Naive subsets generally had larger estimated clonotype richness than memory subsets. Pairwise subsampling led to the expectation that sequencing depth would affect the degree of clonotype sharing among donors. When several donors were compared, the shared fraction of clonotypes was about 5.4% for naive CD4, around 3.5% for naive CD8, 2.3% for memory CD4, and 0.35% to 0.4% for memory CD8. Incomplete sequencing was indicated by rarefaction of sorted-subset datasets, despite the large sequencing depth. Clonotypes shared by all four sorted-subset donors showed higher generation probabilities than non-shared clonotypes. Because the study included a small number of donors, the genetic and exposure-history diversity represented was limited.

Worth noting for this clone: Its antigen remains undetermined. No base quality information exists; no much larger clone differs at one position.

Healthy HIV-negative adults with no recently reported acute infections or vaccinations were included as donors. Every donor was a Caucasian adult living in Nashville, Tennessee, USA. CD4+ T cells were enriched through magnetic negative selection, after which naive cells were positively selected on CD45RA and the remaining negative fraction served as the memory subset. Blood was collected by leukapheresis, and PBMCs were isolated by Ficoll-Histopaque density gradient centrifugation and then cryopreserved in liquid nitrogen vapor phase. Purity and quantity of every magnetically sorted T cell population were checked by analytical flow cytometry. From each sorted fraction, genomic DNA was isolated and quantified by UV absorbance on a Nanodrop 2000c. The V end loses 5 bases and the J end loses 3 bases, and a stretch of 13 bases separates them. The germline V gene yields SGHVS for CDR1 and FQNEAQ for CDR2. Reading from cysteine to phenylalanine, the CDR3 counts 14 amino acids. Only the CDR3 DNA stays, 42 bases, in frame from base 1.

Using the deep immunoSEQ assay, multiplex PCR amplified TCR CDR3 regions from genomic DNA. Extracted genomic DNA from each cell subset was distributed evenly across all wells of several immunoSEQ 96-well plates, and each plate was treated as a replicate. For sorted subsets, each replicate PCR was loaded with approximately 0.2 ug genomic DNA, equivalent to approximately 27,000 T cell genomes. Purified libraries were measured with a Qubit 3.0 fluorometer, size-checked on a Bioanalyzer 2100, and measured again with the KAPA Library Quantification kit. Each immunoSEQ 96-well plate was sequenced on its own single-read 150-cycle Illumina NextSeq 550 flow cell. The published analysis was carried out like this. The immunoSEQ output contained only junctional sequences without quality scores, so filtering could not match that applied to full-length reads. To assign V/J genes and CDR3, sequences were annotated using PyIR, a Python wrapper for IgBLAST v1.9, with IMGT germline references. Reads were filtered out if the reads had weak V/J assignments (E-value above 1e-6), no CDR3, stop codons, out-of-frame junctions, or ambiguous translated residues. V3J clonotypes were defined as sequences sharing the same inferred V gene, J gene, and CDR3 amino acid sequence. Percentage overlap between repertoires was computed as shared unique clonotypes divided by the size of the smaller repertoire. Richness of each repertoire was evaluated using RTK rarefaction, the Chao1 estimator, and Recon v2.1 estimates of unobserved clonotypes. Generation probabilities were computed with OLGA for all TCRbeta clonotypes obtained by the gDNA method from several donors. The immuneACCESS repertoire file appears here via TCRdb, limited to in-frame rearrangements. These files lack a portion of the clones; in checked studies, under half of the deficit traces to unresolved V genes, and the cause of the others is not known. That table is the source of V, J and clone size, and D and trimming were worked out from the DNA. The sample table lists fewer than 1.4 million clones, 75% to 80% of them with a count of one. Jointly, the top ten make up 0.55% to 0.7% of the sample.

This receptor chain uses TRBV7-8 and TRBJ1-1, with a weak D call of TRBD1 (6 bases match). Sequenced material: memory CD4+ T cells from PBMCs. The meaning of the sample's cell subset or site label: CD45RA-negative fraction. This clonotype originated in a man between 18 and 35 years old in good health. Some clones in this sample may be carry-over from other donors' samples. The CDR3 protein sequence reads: CASSISGDYTEAFF. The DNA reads TGTGCCAGCAGCATTTCAGGGGATTACACTGAAGCTTTCTTT.